These T cell receptor beta chains were read from a single sample in a study of blood T cell repertoires in COVID-19. The table came from immunoSEQ multiplex PCR; TCRdb's copy has only in-frame clones and leaves some out. The table has 250,000 to 300,000 clones, roughly 85% seen once. The sequenced material came from PBMCs or T cells enriched from blood (not recorded which). The receptors were gathered from a man between 35 and 55 years old who had been exposed to COVID-19. The CDR3 runs from the conserved cysteine through the conserved F or W. A D gene is named only where the DNA matches it firmly. Size is omitted from some rows. Given values are once, few, many or a class for expanded clones.

j_gene	v_gene	d_gene	abundance	CDR3nt	CDR3aa
TRBJ1-2	TRBV25-1	TRBD1	-	TGTGCCAGCAGGACAGGGTATGGCTACACCTTC	CASRTGYGYTF
TRBJ1-1	TRBV29-1	TRBD1	-	TGCAGCGTTGCCGGACAGGGAGGGTTATTCGGGGCTTTCTTT	CSVAGQGGLFGAFF
TRBJ2-7	TRBV19	TRBD1	-	TGTGCCAGTAGACCGGGACAGGGGCTTTACGAGCAGTACTTC	CASRPGQGLYEQYF
TRBJ1-2	TRBV6-5	-	once	TGTGCCAGCAGTCAGGAAGGCTATGGCTACACCTTC	CASSQEGYGYTF
TRBJ2-7	TRBV11-2	-	-	TGTGCCAGCAGCCCCGGGGTTCTATCCGTCCACGAGCAGTACTTC	CASSPGVLSVHEQYF
TRBJ2-3	TRBV24-1	-	-	TGTGCCACCAGTGACCCGGGACAATCGGATACGCAGTATTTT	CATSDPGQSDTQYF
TRBJ1-1	TRBV30	TRBD1	-	TGTGCCTGGAGTGTATTTTGGGACAGGGGTGAAGCTTTCTTT	CAWSVFWDRGEAFF
TRBJ1-6	TRBV6-5	-	-	TGTGCCAGCAGTTACTTAGGGGGAGATTCACCCCTCCACTTT	CASSYLGGDSPLHF
TRBJ2-3	TRBV18	TRBD2	-	TGTGCCAGCTCACCACCAGGGACTAGCGGGAGTTGGGATACGCAGTATTTT	CASSPPGTSGSWDTQYF
TRBJ1-2	TRBV3-1/TRBV3-2	-	-	TGTGCCAGCAGCCACAATGGGCATGGTGCCGGGGTTCTCTATGGCTACACCTTC	CASSHNGHGAGVLYGYTF
TRBJ2-7	TRBV27	-	-	TGTGCCAGCAGTACAAGGGGCGCAGTTAGCTACGAGCAGTACTTC	CASSTRGAVSYEQYF
TRBJ2-7	TRBV10-3	-	-	TGTGCCATCAGTGAAGTAGGGAGGAACGAGCAGTACTTC	CAISEVGRNEQYF
TRBJ2-7	TRBV11-3	-	-	TGTGCCAGCCCCCCAGGGAACAATTCATACGAGCAGTACTTC	CASPPGNNSYEQYF
TRBJ1-4	TRBV5-4	-	-	TGTGCCAGCAGCATCGCAGGATCGACTAATGAAAAACTGTTTTTT	CASSIAGSTNEKLFF
TRBJ1-1	TRBV7-2	-	-	TGTGCCAGCAGCGCCTCCGGGGGAAACACTGAAGCTTTCTTT	CASSASGGNTEAFF
TRBJ2-2	TRBV5-4	TRBD2	-	TGTGCCAGCAACGTACCGGGACTAGGAAACACCGGGGAGCTGTTTTTT	CASNVPGLGNTGELFF
TRBJ2-1	TRBV3-1/TRBV3-2	-	-	TGTGCCAGCAGCCAATCCCAGGGGTCGCAGTTCTTC	CASSQSQGSQFF
TRBJ2-1	TRBV23-1	-	-	TGCGCCAGCAGTCATGACAGTAGGCCTGACAATGAGCAGTTCTTC	CASSHDSRPDNEQFF
TRBJ2-3	TRBV6-6	TRBD2	-	TGTGCCAGCAGCTTAAGGGCGGCCCCGGGACTAGCGGGAGGAGATACGCAGTATTTT	CASSLRAAPGLAGGDTQYF
TRBJ2-5	TRBV10-2	-	-	TGCGCCAGCAGTGAGTCTGTGGCAGGTTTAGGGACCCAGTACTTC	CASSESVAGLGTQYF
TRBJ2-1	TRBV30	TRBD2	-	TGTGCCTGGAGTAGCGGGGTCAACAATGAGCAGTTCTTC	CAWSSGVNNEQFF
TRBJ1-1	TRBV11-1	-	-	TGTGCCAGCAGCTTAGAGCGGGTTAATGAAGCTTTCTTT	CASSLERVNEAFF
TRBJ2-3	TRBV5-1	-	once	TGCGCCAGCAGCTTGTACGGGGGGCTAATCCACACAGATACGCAGTATTTT	CASSLYGGLIHTDTQYF
TRBJ1-2	TRBV12-3/TRBV12-4	TRBD1	-	TGTGCCAGCAGCCTGACAGGGAGTGGCTACACCTTC	CASSLTGSGYTF